These 5 T cell receptor beta chains share one sample of origin, sequenced in a study of blood T cell repertoires in COVID-19. The data were produced by immunoSEQ multiplex PCR, yet TCRdb's version contains in-frame clones alone and is incomplete. The table includes just under 20,000 clones, roughly 86% detected once. Sequences were obtained from peripheral blood. The receptor set was obtained from a human donor in a cohort sampled during active COVID-19.

This clone was detected only a few times. This chain joins TRBV13 and TRBJ2-2; D perhaps matches TRBD1 (6 bases). CDR1 is PRHDT, CDR2 FYEKMQ, per germline (reference sequence). Trimming pared 9 bases from V and 7 bases from J, leaving 21 bases between. The CDR3 runs 15 residues. CDR3 loop: CASGSPGVLYGELFF. The CDR3 region has the DNA TGTGCCAGTGGATCCCCAGGGGTTTTGTACGGGGAGCTGTTTTTT.

The rearrangement links TRBV15 to TRBJ1-2, with D perhaps TRBD1 (5 bases). CDR1 and CDR2 from the germline V gene are LNHNV and YYDKDF (reference sequence). V lost 5 bases, J lost 7 bases, and 17 bases lay in between. This CDR3 has 14 residues. CDR3 residues: CATSGSGGVGGYTF. The CDR3 DNA reads as TGTGCCACCAGCGGAAGCGGGGGGGTCGGTGGCTACACCTTC.

This clone was recorded only once. This chain connects TRBV2 to TRBJ1-6, with TRBD1 identical over 9 bases. This CDR3 has 16 amino acids. Germline V gene sequence: CDR1 SNHLY, CDR2 FYNNEI. The trim removed 4 bases at V and 0 bases at J, leaving 1 base unmatched. The CDR3 sequence is CASSGQGGSYNSPLHF. CDR3 bases: TGTGCCAGCAGTGGACAGGGGGGCTCCTATAATTCACCCCTCCACTTT.

This clone was picked up a small number of times. The V and J genes are TRBV5-4 and TRBJ2-7; 9 bases agree with TRBD2. The CDR3 runs to 19 residues. Trimming took 4 bases from V and 2 from J; bases not matched to a gene: 19. CDR1 is SGHNT and CDR2 is YYREEE in the germline V gene (reference sequence). The CDR3 DNA reads as TGTGCCAGCAGCCCGCCGGGGCGCGGGGGGGCCTCCGCCACCTACGAGCAGTACTTC. Protein product: CASSPPGRGGASATYEQYF. The full variable domain, rest sourced from reference TRBV5-4 and TRBJ2-7, is ETGVTQSPTHLIKTRGQQVTLRCSSQSGHNTVSWYQQALGQGPQFIFQYYREEENGRGNFPPRFSGLQFPNYSSELNVNALELDDSALYLCASSPPGRGGASATYEQYFGPGTRLTVT.

The chain is built from TRBV7-9 and TRBJ1-2; possibly TRBD1 for D (6 bases). V was pared by 3 bases and J by 0 bases, with 23 bases between. Germline loops: CDR1 SEHNR, CDR2 FQNEAQ (reference sequence). This CDR3 is 19 amino acids long. The CDR3 region is CASSLREGDIHHPNYGYTF. CDR3 nucleotides: TGTGCCAGCAGCTTGAGGGAGGGGGACATTCACCATCCTAACTATGGCTACACCTTC.